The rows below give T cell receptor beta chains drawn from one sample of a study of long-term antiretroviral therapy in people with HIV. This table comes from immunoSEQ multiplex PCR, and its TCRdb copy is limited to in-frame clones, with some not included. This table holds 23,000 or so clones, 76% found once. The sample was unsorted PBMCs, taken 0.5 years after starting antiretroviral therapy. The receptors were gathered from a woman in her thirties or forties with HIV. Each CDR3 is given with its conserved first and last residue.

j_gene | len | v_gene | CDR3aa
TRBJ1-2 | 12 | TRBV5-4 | CASSPTGDGYTF
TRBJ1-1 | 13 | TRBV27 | CASSGQGNTEAFF
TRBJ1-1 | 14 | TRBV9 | CASSVVVGNTEAFF
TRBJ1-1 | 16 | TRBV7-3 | CASSLDPLGWGTEAFF
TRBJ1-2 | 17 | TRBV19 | CASSTPVQGMSNYGYTF
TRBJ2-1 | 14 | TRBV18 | CASSRSGADNEQFF
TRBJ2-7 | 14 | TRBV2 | CASSDPNRVDEQYF
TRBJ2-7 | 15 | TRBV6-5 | CASSYPEQGSYEQYF
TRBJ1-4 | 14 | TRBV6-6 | CASSSTESNEKLFF
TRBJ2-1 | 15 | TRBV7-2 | CASSSQGGSYNEQFF
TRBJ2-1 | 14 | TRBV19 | CASSIGGSYNEQFF
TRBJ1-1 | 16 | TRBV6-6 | CASSYSGWTENTEAFF
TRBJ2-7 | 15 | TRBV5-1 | CASSLEAGSSYEQYF
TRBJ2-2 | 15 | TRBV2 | CASSATSGNTGELFF
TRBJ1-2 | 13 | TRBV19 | CASSPRTGPGYTF
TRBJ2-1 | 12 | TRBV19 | CASSNWAFEQFF
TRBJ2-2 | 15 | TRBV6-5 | CASRPGTSPTGELFF
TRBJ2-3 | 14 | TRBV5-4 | CASSGLAGTDTQYF
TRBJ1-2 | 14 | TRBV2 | CASSEAFGHLGYTF
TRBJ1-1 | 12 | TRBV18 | CASSPTYGEAFF
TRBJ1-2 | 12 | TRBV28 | CASSRLRLGYTF
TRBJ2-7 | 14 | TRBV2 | CASSERDRSYEQYF
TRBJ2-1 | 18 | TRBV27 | CASSSVPPQGASYNEQFF
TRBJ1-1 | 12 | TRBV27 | CASSLRGEGAFF
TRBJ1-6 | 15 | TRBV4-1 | CASSQGQGEEEPLHF
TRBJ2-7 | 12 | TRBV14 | CASSPHNYEQYF
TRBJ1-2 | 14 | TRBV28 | CASILSDRDYGYTF
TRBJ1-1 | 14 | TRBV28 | CASSPPGQETEAFF
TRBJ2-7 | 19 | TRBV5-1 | CASSFSWTSGDPSSYEQYF
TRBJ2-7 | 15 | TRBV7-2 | CARRRQGLDSYEQYF
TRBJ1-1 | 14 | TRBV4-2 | CASSQATMNTEAFF
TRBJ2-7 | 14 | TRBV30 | CAWSWAGFLYEQYF
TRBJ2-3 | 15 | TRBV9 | CASSVVGGQRDTQYF